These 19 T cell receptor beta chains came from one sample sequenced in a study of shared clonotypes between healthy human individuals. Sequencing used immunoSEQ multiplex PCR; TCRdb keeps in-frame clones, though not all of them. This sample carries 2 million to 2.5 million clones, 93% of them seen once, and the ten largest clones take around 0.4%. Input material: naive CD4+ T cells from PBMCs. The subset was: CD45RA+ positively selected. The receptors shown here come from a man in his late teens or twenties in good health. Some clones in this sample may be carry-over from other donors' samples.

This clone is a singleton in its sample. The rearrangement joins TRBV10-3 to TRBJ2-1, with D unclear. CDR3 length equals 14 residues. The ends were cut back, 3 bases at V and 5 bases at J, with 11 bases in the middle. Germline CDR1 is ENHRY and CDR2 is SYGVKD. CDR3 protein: CAISEKGWNNEQFF. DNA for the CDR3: TGTGCCATCAGTGAAAAGGGTTGGAACAATGAGCAGTTCTTC.

Here the CDR3 reads CASSESSYNEQFF. The CDR3 DNA follows: TGTGCCAGCAGTGAAAGCTCCTACAATGAGCAGTTCTTC. The chain joins TRBV27 to TRBJ2-1; the D is unclear. The CDR3 totals 13 residues. The germline V gene encodes CDR1 MNHEY and CDR2 SMNVEV (reference sequence). The V end was cut by 5 bases, the J end by 0 bases, with 5 bases between.

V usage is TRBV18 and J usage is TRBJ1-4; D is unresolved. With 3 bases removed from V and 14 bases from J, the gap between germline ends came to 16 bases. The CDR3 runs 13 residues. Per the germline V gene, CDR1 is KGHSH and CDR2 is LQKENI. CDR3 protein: CASSPEVGGSLFF. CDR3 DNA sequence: TGTGCCAGCTCACCGGAAGTAGGTGGGAGTCTGTTTTTT.

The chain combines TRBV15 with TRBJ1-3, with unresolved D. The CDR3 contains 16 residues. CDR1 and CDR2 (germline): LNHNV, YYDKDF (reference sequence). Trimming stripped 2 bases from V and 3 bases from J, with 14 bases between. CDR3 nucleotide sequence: TGTGCCACCAGCAGACATACACAGAGATTTGGAAACACCATATATTTT. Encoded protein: CATSRHTQRFGNTIYF.

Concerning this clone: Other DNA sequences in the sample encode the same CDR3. Here the CDR3 reads CASSLPNKDRGPEQYF. CDR3 DNA sequence: TGTGCCAGCAGTTTACCGAACAAGGATCGAGGTCCTGAGCAGTACTTC. The chain recombines TRBV27 with TRBJ2-7; D is undetermined. The CDR3 spans 16 residues. Trimming stripped 2 bases from V and 7 bases from J, with 21 bases between. Per germline, CDR1 MNHEY and CDR2 SMNVEV (reference sequence).

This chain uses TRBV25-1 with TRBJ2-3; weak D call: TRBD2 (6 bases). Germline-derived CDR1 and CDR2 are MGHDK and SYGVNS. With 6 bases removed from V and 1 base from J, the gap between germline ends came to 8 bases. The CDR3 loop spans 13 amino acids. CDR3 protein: CASRGTRTDTQYF. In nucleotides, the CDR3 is TGTGCCAGCAGGGGGACTCGCACAGATACGCAGTATTTT.

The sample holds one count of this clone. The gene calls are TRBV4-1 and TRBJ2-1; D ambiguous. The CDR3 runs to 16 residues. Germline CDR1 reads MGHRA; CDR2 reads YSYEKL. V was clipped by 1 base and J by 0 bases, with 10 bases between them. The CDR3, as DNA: TGCGCCAGCAGCCAAGCGGGCGGTAGCTCCTACAATGAGCAGTTCTTC. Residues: CASSQAGGSSYNEQFF.

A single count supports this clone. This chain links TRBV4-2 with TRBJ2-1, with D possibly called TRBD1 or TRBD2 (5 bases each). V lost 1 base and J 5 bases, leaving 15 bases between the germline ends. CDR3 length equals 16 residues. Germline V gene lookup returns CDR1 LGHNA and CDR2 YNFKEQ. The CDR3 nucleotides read TGTGCCAGCAGCCAAGTATCCGGGGCCGTAGACAATGAGCAGTTCTTC. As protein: CASSQVSGAVDNEQFF.

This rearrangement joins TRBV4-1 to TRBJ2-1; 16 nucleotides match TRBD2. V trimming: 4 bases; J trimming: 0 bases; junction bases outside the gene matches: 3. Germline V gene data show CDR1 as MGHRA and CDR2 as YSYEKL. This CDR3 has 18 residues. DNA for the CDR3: TGCGCCAGCAGCCCGGGACTAGCGGGAGGGCCCTCCTACAATGAGCAGTTCTTC. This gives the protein CASSPGLAGGPSYNEQFF.

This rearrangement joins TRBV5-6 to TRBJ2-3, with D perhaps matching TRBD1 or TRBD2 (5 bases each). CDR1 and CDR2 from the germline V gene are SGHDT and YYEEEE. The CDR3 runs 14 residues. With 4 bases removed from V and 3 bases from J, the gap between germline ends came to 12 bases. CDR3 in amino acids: CASSLKGPTDTQYF. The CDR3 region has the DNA TGTGCCAGCAGCCTCAAGGGACCAACAGATACGCAGTATTTT.

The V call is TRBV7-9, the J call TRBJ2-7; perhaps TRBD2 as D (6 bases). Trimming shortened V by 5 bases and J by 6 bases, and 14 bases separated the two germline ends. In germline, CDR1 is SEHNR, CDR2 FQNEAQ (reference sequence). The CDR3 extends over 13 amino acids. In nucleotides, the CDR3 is TGTGCCAGCAGCCTCGGAGGGACTGTCGAGCAGTACTTC. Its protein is CASSLGGTVEQYF.

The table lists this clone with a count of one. The CDR3 region has the DNA TGCGCCAGCAGCCAGTCGGGACTAGCGGGAGGGCCGAGGTACAATGAGCAGTTCTTC. This translates into CASSQSGLAGGPRYNEQFF. The V and J genes are TRBV4-1 and TRBJ2-1, with 16 bases fitting TRBD2. J was trimmed by 4 bases and V by 3 bases; bases with no gene match: 9. This CDR3 is built from 19 residues. CDR1 is MGHRA, CDR2 YSYEKL, per germline.

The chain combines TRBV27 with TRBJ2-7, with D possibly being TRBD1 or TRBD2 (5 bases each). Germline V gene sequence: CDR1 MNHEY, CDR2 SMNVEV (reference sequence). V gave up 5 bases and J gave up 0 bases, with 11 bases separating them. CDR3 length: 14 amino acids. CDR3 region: CASSTWGISYEQYF. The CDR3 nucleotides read TGTGCCAGCAGTACCTGGGGGATCTCCTACGAGCAGTACTTC.

The CDR3 spells CASSLWAERNEQYF. For the CDR3, the DNA is TGTGCCAGCAGTTTATGGGCAGAAAGAAACGAGCAGTACTTC. The chain combines TRBV28 with TRBJ2-7; D unresolved. The germline V gene has CDR1 MDHEN and CDR2 SYDVKM. Trimming pared 0 bases from V and 5 bases from J, leaving 11 bases between. This CDR3 spans 14 amino acids. The whole variable domain, filled in from reference TRBV28 and TRBJ2-7, reads DVKVTQSSRYLVKRTGEKVFLECVQDMDHENMFWYRQDPGLGLRLIYFSYDVKMKEKGDIPEGYSVSREKKERFSLILESASTNQTSMYLCASSLWAERNEQYFGPGTRLTVT.

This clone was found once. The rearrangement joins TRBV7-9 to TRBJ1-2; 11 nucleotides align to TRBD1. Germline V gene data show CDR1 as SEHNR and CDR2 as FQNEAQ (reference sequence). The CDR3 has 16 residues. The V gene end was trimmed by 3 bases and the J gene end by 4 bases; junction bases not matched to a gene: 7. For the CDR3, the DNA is TGTGCCAGCAGCTTCATCATCGGGACAGGGGGCTATGGCTACACCTTC. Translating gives CASSFIIGTGGYGYTF.

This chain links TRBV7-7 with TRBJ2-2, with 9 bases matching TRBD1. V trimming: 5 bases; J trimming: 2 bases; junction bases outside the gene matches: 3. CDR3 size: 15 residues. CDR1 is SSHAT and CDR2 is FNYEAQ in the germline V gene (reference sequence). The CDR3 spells CASSKGQGNTGELFF. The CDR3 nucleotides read TGTGCCAGCAGCAAGGGACAGGGAAACACCGGGGAGCTGTTTTTT. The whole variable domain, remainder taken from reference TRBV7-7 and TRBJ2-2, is GAGVSQSPRYKVTKRGQDVTLRCDPISSHATLYWYQQALGQGPEFLTYFNYEAQPDKSGLPSDRFSAERPEGSISTLTIQRTEQRDSAMYRCASSKGQGNTGELFFGEGSRLTVL.

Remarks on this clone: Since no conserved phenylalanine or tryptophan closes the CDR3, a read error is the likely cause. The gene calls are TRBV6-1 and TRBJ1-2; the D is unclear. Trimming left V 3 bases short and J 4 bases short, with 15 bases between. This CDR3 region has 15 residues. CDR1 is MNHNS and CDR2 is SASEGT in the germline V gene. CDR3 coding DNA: TGTGCCAGCAGTGATAATGGACTGAGCCTCTATGGCTACACCTCC. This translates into CASSDNGLSLYGYTS.

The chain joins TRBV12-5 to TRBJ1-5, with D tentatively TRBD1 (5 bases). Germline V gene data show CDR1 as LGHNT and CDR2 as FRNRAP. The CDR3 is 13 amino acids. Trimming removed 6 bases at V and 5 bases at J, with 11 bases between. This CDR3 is CASGAGADQPQHF. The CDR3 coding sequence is TGTGCTAGTGGCGCCGGGGCGGATCAGCCCCAGCATTTT.

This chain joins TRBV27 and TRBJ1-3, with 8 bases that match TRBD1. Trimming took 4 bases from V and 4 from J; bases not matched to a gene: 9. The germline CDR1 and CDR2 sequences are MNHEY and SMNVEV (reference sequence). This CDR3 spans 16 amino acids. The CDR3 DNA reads TGTGCCAGCAGTTCGGGACCGACAGGGGCCGGAAACACCATATATTTT. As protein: CASSSGPTGAGNTIYF.